This entry concerns a single T cell receptor beta chain. This CDR3 is built from 15 residues. V lost 1 base and J lost 3, with 10 bases in between. Germline loops: CDR1 SEHNR, CDR2 FQNEAQ (reference sequence). PCR employed 60 Vbeta and 13 Jbeta primers. Data came from immunoSEQ multiplex PCR; TCRdb stores just in-frame clones and leaves some out. There are nearly 300,000 clones in the sample; just over 85% occur only once, and 3% to 4% lies in the top ten. The sample belongs to a study of cytomegalovirus exposure and HLA in healthy donors. Among the donors, all were healthy bone marrow donors. This receptor was obtained from a middle-aged man in good health and CMV-seropositive. V usage is TRBV7-9 and J usage is TRBJ2-1; a weak D match, TRBD1 (5 bases). The sequencing input was PBMCs. CDR3 DNA sequence: TGTGCCAGCAGCTTAGGGCAGGGTTTCTACAATGAGCAGTTCTTC. This sequence encodes CASSLGQGFYNEQFF.